Below, one TCR beta chain is given with its context. This record comes from a study of Graves' ophthalmopathy and Graves' hyperthyroidism. As the template, RNA transcripts were used to amplify TCR beta CDR3 regions. HTBI primers were used in a first-round RT-PCR, which preceded a second-round multiplex PCR. TCRdb fed the multiplex PCR reads into MiXCR, producing one record per CDR3 protein. The data show hundreds of thousands of distinct CDR3 sequences, with about a fifth seen just once and more than 5.5% held by the top ten. Trimming shortened V by 3 bases and J by 1 base, and 9 bases separated the two germline ends. This CDR3 contains 14 residues.

Sequencing was carried out using peripheral blood. The rearrangement uses TRBV12-3 or TRBV12-4 and TRBJ1-2; D unresolved. The TCR comes from a woman between 18 and 30 years old with stable Graves' hyperthyroidism. Some clones in this sample may be carry-over from other donors' samples. CDR3 nucleotide sequence: TGTGCCAGCAGTTTGTCGGCCAATAACTATGGCTACACCTTC. Translated: CASSLSANNYGYTF.